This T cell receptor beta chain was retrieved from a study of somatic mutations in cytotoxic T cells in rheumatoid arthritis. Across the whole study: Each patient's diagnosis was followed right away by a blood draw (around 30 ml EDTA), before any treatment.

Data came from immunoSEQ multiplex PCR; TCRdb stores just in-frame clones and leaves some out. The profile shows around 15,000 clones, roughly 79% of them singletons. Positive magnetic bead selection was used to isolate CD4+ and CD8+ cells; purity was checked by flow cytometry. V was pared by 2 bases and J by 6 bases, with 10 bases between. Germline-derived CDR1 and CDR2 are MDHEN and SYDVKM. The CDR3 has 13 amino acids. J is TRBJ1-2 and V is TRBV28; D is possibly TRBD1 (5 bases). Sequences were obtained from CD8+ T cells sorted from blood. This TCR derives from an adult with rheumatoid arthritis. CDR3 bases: TGTGCCAGCAGTTTAATCAGGGTGGATGGCTACACCTTC. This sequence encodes CASSLIRVDGYTF.